A single sample gave rise to the 14 T cell receptor beta chains below, sequenced in a study of control samples from healthy donors and cancer patients. Sequencing was performed with immunoSEQ multiplex PCR; in TCRdb, only in-frame clones are kept and a portion is missing. This table has around 75,000 clones, 84% appearing once. Sequencing input: blood. These receptors were collected from a man aged 50 to 59 in good health.

CDR3 amino acids: CASSPKPTGGGYTF. The CDR3 nucleotides are TGTGCCAGCAGCCCAAAGCCGACAGGGGGAGGCTACACCTTC. J is TRBJ1-2 and V is TRBV3-1 (or the pseudogene TRBV3-2); 9 bases line up with TRBD1. V dropped 4 bases and J dropped 8; count of bases not matched to a gene: 8. In germline, CDR1 is LGHDT, CDR2 YNNKEL (reference sequence). This CDR3 comprises 14 residues.

The chain carries TRBV5-1 and TRBJ2-7; D is possibly TRBD1 (5 bases). Trimming left V 5 bases short and J 0 bases short, with 18 bases between. This CDR3 has 16 amino acids. Per the germline V gene, CDR1 is SGHRS and CDR2 is YFSETQ. As DNA, the CDR3 is TGCGCCAGCAGTCTTTGGGCCGACAGTCCCTCCTACGAGCAGTACTTC. As protein: CASSLWADSPSYEQYF.

The chain recombines TRBV29-1 with TRBJ2-1, with 11 bases that match TRBD2. The V gene end was trimmed by 4 bases and the J gene end by 7 bases; junction bases not matched to a gene: 3. In germline, CDR1 is SQVTM, CDR2 ANQGSEA. The CDR3 contains 13 residues. The CDR3 protein is CSVVGLAENEQFF. Here the CDR3 DNA reads TGCAGCGTTGTGGGACTAGCGGAAAATGAGCAGTTCTTC.

This clone has only a few counts. This rearrangement joins TRBV3-1 (or the pseudogene TRBV3-2) to TRBJ1-1; D is ambiguous. Per germline, CDR1 LGHDT and CDR2 YNNKEL (reference sequence). This CDR3 is built from 13 residues. Trimming took off 4 bases at V and 1 base at J, with 7 bases between the two ends. DNA of the CDR3: TGTGCCAGCAGCCGCGGATGGAACACTGAAGCTTTCTTT. Residues: CASSRGWNTEAFF.

This CDR3 is CAWRPFVGTGGTYGYTF. The CDR3 region has the DNA TGTGCCTGGAGACCCTTCGTCGGGACAGGGGGCACCTATGGCTACACCTTC. V usage is TRBV30 and J usage is TRBJ1-2, with 12 nucleotides matching TRBD1. V shed 3 bases, J shed 4 bases, and the junction held 12 bases outside the gene matches. The CDR3 sequence is 17 residues long. Germline V CDR1 and CDR2: GTSNPN, SVGIG (reference sequence). The whole variable domain, remainder taken from reference TRBV30 and TRBJ1-2, is SQTIHQWPATLVQPVGSPLSLECTVEGTSNPNLYWYRQAAGRGLQLLFYSVGIGQISSEVPQNLSASRPQDRQFILSSKKLLLSDSGFYLCAWRPFVGTGGTYGYTFGSGTRLTVV.

The chain recombines TRBV19 with TRBJ1-1, with 10 nucleotides matching TRBD1. In germline, CDR1 is LNHDA, CDR2 SQIVND (reference sequence). V was clipped by 5 bases and J by 6 bases; unmatched bases: 3. The CDR3 loop spans 13 amino acids. The CDR3 DNA reads TGTGCCAGTAGTCTCGGGACAGGGGCTGAAGCTTTCTTT. It encodes CASSLGTGAEAFF.

This clone was detected once. The chain uses TRBV7-2 and TRBJ2-5, with 11 bases identical to TRBD2. V trimming: 4 bases; J trimming: 4 bases; junction bases outside the gene matches: 8. From germline, CDR1 is SGHTA and CDR2 FQGNSA. The CDR3 sequence is 16 residues long. For the CDR3, the DNA is TGTGCCAGCAGCTCGAAAATAGCGGGAGGGCGAGAGACCCAGTACTTC. It encodes CASSSKIAGGRETQYF.

V usage is TRBV6-1 and J usage is TRBJ1-2, with 9 bases aligning to TRBD1. Unmatched junction bases numbered 7, after V lost 3 bases and J lost 5 bases. Germline V gene lookup returns CDR1 MNHNS and CDR2 SASEGT. This CDR3 has 15 residues. The CDR3 is CASSEGFGTGYGYTF. The CDR3 DNA reads TGTGCCAGCAGTGAGGGCTTCGGGACAGGGTATGGCTACACCTTC.

This clone has just one count. The V and J genes are TRBV3-1 (or the pseudogene TRBV3-2) and TRBJ2-7; TRBD2 matches at 7 bases. The V gene's germline CDR1 is LGHDT and CDR2 YNNKEL (reference sequence). The CDR3 has 12 amino acids. J lost 13 bases, V lost 1 base, and 7 bases had no gene match. The DNA of the CDR3 is TGTGCCAGCAGCCAAGCCGAGCGGGGCAGATACTTC. This translates into CASSQAERGRYF.

This clone was seen only once. The rearrangement joins TRBV25-1 to TRBJ1-3; D unclear. V was trimmed by 3 bases and J by 2 bases, leaving 8 bases between them. The CDR3 consists of 14 residues. Germline CDR1 MGHDK, CDR2 SYGVNS. The DNA of the CDR3 is TGTGCCAGCAGTGACTCGGTAGCTGGAAACACCATATATTTT. Its translation is CASSDSVAGNTIYF. The variable domain in full, with the rest retrieved from reference TRBV25-1 and TRBJ1-3, is EADIYQTPRYLVIGTGKKITLECSQTMGHDKMYWYQQDPGMELHLIHYSYGVNSTEKGDLSSESTVSRIRTEHFPLTLESARPSHTSQYLCASSDSVAGNTIYFGEGSWLTVV.

The chain joins TRBV29-1 to TRBJ1-2, with D possibly matching TRBD1 (5 bases). Germline values: CDR1 SQVTM, CDR2 ANQGSEA. Trimming took 2 bases from V and 7 from J, leaving 11 bases between them. The CDR3 runs to 12 residues. CDR3 nucleotides: TGCAGCGTTGAATCTGTAAGGGGTGGCTACACCTTC. Residues: CSVESVRGGYTF.

The chain links TRBV18 to TRBJ1-2; 7 bases agree with TRBD1. V shed 1 base and J 2 bases; nucleotides not matched to a gene: 22. Per germline, CDR1 KGHSH and CDR2 LQKENI. CDR3 length: 21 residues. In DNA, the CDR3 is TGTGCCAGCTCACCACTGGTTAACCCCACAGGGGCCCTTTTCTCGAACTATGGCTACACCTTC. It translates to CASSPLVNPTGALFSNYGYTF.

This clone was seen a few times. This sequence joins TRBV30 and TRBJ2-1; 9 positions agree with TRBD2. Germline values: CDR1 GTSNPN, CDR2 SVGIG (reference sequence). Trimming removed 0 bases from V and 5 bases from J; junction bases left unmatched: 8. This CDR3 comprises 16 residues. CDR3 coding DNA: TGTGCCTGGAGTGTAACCAGCGGGAGGAGCCACAATGAGCAGTTCTTC. It specifies CAWSVTSGRSHNEQFF.

The CDR3, as DNA: TGTGCCAGCAGTGAAGAAAGCAGACCCACAGATACGCAGTATTTT. Translating it yields CASSEESRPTDTQYF. The chain links TRBV6-1 to TRBJ2-3, with no clear D. The CDR3 length is 15 residues. Trimming removed 1 base at V and 2 bases at J, with 10 bases between. The germline V gene encodes CDR1 MNHNS and CDR2 SASEGT.